Sequencing of this T cell receptor beta chain was carried out in a study of CD8 T cells in ankylosing spondylitis. Overall study findings and caveats: As for the disease-linked clones, they showed a CD8+ phenotype and occurred at relatively low frequencies in peripheral blood. Certain motif variants had earlier appeared in reactive arthritis synovial fluid and blood. What appeared characteristic of ankylosing spondylitis blood was a TCR beta motif of 7 or 8 highly homologous variants.

For TCR beta, libraries came from quantitative 5'-RACE with molecular barcodes. TCRdb fed the 5' RACE reads into MiXCR, producing one record per CDR3 protein. The table records 250,000 to 350,000 distinct CDR3 sequences, under 8.5% of them present only once. This clonotype was seen ten or more times. The antigen remains undetermined. Trimming at V came to 2 bases and at J to 2 bases, leaving 11 bases not matched to a gene. Per germline, CDR1 SGHDN and CDR2 FVKESK. The CDR3 is 17 residues long. The chain joins TRBV14 to TRBJ2-5, with TRBD1 matching over 7 bases. The TCR sequence derives from a male donor with ankylosing spondylitis. Sequencing used blood, either unsorted or a sorted T cell fraction (not recorded which). CDR3 sequence: CASSQLRQGTSQETQYF. The CDR3 nucleotides read TGTGCCAGCAGCCAACTTAGACAGGGAACGAGTCAAGAGACCCAGTACTTC.